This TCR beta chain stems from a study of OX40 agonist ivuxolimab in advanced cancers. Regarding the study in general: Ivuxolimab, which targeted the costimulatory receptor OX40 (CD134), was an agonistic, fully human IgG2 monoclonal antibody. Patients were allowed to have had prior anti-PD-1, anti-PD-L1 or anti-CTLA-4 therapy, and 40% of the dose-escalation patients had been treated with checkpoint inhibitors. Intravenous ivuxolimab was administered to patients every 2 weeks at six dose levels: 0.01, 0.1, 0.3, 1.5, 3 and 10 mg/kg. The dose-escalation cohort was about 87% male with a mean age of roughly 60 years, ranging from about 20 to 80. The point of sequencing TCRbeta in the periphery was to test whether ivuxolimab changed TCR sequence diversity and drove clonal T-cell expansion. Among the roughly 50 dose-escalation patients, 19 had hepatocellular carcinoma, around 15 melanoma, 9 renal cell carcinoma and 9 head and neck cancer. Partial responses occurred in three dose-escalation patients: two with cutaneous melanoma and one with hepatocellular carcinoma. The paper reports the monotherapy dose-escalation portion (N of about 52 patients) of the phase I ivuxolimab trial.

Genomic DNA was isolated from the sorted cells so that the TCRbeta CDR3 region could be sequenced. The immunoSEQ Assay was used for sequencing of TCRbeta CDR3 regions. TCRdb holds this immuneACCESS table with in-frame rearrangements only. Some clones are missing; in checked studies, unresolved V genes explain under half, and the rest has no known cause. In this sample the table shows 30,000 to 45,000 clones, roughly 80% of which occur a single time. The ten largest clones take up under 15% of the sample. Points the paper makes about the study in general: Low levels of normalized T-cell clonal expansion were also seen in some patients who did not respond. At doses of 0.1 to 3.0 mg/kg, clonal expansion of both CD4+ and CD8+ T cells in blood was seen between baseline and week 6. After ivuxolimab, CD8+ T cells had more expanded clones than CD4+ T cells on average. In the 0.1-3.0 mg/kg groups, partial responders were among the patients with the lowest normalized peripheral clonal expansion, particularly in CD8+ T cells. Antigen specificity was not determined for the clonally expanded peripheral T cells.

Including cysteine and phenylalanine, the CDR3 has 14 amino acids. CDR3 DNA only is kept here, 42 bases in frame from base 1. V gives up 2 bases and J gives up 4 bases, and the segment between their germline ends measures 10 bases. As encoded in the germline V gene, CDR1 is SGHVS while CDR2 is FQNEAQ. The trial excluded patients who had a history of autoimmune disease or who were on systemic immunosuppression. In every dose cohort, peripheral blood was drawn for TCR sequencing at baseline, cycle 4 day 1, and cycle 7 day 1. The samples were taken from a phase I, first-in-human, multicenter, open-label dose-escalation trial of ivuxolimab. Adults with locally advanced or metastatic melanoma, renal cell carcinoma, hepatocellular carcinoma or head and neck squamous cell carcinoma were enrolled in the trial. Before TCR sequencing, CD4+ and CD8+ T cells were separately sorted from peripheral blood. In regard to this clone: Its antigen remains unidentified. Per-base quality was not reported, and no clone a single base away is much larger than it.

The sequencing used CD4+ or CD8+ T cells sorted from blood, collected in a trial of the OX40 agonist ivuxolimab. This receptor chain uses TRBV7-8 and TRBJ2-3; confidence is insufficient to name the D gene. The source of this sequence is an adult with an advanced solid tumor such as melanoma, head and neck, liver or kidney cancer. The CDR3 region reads CASSLRESADTQYF. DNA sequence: TGTGCCAGCAGCTTACGAGAGTCTGCAGATACGCAGTATTTT. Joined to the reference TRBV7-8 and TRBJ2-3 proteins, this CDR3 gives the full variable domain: GAGVSQSPRYKVAKRGQDVALRCDPISGHVSLFWYQQALGQGPEFLTYFQNEAQLDKSGLPSDRFFAERPEGSVSTLKIQRTQQEDSAVYLCASSLRESADTQYFGPGTRLTVL.